The next 11 T cell receptor beta chains were all read from a single sample in a study of blood T cells in healthy people across ages. Sample-barcoded 5' priming and a J-beta primer mix drove a second PCR of about 6 to 11 cycles. TCRdb reprocessed the 5' RACE reads via MiXCR and lists one record per CDR3 protein. The table records 650,000 to 1,000,000 distinct CDR3 sequences, 35% to 60% of them present only once. Sample: blood. The origin of the receptors is a man older than 75 in good health.

The CDR3 DNA sequence: TGCGCCAGCAGCCCACACCTGGGACAGGGCGGCGAGCAGTACTTC. Its translation is CASSPHLGQGGEQYF. V and J are TRBV4-1 and TRBJ2-7; 9 bases are shared with TRBD1. The CDR3 is 15 amino acids. Unmatched junction bases numbered 10, after V lost 4 bases and J lost 6 bases. Germline assignment: CDR1 MGHRA and CDR2 YSYEKL.

This clonotype has more than one count but fewer than ten. The rearrangement joins TRBV4-3 to TRBJ2-3; D might be TRBD1 (6 bases). Germline lookup yields CDR1 LGHNA and CDR2 YSLEER. V shed 1 base and J shed 4 bases, with 12 bases lying between them. This CDR3 contains 15 residues. The CDR3 DNA follows: TGCGCCAGCAGCCAAGCGGGGCAGGGGCCAGATACGCAGTATTTT. It encodes CASSQAGQGPDTQYF.

The J gene is TRBJ2-7, the V gene TRBV7-3; 8 bases agree with TRBD2. This CDR3 region has 15 residues. Germline V gene sequence: CDR1 SGHTA, CDR2 FQGTGA. Trimming cost V 1 base and J 5 bases; bases outside gene matches: 7. CDR3 DNA sequence: TGTGCCAGCAGCTTAAGACGAGCGGGAGCTCACGAGCAGTACTTC. Translating gives CASSLRRAGAHEQYF.

This rearrangement joins TRBV11-3 to TRBJ2-1, with 7 bases fitting TRBD1. J lost 4 bases, V lost 7 bases, and 10 bases had no gene match. The CDR3 is 15 residues long. Germline V gene data show CDR1 as SGHNT and CDR2 as YENEEA. CDR3 nucleotide sequence: TGTGCCAGCACCCGCCAGGGGGATATATACAATGAGCAGTTCTTC. It is translated as CASTRQGDIYNEQFF.

This clonotype occurred a few times. The chain has TRBV30 and TRBJ2-1; no reliable D call. The J call is in doubt because the DNA end fits TRBJ2-7 better. CDR3 length equals 13 residues. Per the germline V gene, CDR1 is GTSNPN and CDR2 is SVGIG (reference sequence). DNA of the CDR3: TGTGCCTGGAGTAAATCTCCTTACAATGAGCAGTACTTC. Residues: CAWSKSPYNEQYF.

The genes are TRBV7-8 and TRBJ2-7; the match to TRBD2 covers 10 bases. The CDR3 is 15 residues long. Trimming removed 2 bases from V and 8 bases from J; junction bases left unmatched: 9. Germline CDR1 SGHVS, CDR2 FQNEAQ. CDR3: CASSLSLAGAEKQYF. For the CDR3, the DNA is TGTGCCAGCAGCTTATCCCTAGCGGGAGCCGAGAAGCAGTACTTC.

This clonotype was found many times. V usage is TRBV18 and J usage is TRBJ2-7; 8 bases line up with TRBD1. Germline CDR1 KGHSH, CDR2 LQKENI. There are 15 residues in the CDR3. J lost 3 bases, V lost 2 bases, and 6 bases had no gene match. The DNA for the CDR3 is TGTGCCAGCTCACCAGCATCCGGGACAGGCTACGAGCAGTACTTC. It specifies CASSPASGTGYEQYF.

The V gene is TRBV24-1, the J gene TRBJ2-2, with 7 bases aligning to TRBD2. The CDR3 spans 16 residues. CDR1 and CDR2 (germline): KGHDR, SFDVKD. The ends lost 4 bases at V and 4 bases at J; junction bases unmatched: 8. In DNA form, the CDR3 reads TGTGCCACCAGTGAGCTGGGAGGGCCAAGCACCGGGGAGCTGTTTTTT. It translates to CATSELGGPSTGELFF.

Of note for this clonotype: This may be a read error, as it is one base from a much larger clone. The chain couples TRBV6-2 or TRBV6-3 to TRBJ2-7; D may be TRBD1 (6 bases). This CDR3 region has 12 residues. Trimming pared 6 bases from V and 2 bases from J, leaving 8 bases between. CDR1 and CDR2 from the germline V gene are MNHEY and SVGEGT. The CDR3 DNA reads TGTGCCAGCAGGGACAGTGCCTACGAGCAGTACTTC. Translated, it gives CASRDSAYEQYF.

The V call is TRBV29-1, the J call TRBJ1-1; D may be TRBD1 (6 bases). CDR3 length: 13 amino acids. V dropped 7 bases and J dropped 1 base, with 13 bases sitting between them. CDR1 SQVTM and CDR2 ANQGSEA come from the germline V gene. The DNA for the CDR3 is TGCAGCGCCTGGAAGGGGGGGAACACTGAAGCTTTCTTT. Protein sequence: CSAWKGGNTEAFF.

This chain uses TRBV2 with TRBJ2-7; D not certain. V was trimmed by 5 bases and J by 0 bases, leaving 11 bases between them. The CDR3 length is 14 residues. The germline V gene has CDR1 SNHLY and CDR2 FYNNEI. The chain's CDR3 is CASSSQPNSYEQYF. For the CDR3, the DNA is TGTGCCAGCAGTTCACAGCCCAACTCCTACGAGCAGTACTTC.